This entry describes one T cell receptor (beta chain). Profiled with immunoSEQ multiplex PCR; TCRdb holds only in-frame clones, not every one. This table has a few hundred thousand clones, roughly four fifths appearing once. The germline V and J ends were trimmed by 1 base and 10 bases, with 11 bases remaining between them. The length of the CDR3 is 14 residues. Germline V CDR1 and CDR2: SEHNR, FQNEAQ (reference sequence). This specimen belongs to a study of blood T cell repertoires in COVID-19. Enrollees, roughly 18 to 90 years old, lived in 20 to 25 US areas. This chain connects TRBV7-9 to TRBJ1-6, with a tentative D call TRBD1 (6 bases). Sequenced: PBMCs or T cells enriched from blood (not recorded which). The receptor was isolated from a middle-aged man who had recovered from COVID-19. Written as DNA, the CDR3 is TGTGCCAGCAGCTTAGACAGGGCCTCCTCACCCCTCCACTTT. Translated, it gives CASSLDRASSPLHF.